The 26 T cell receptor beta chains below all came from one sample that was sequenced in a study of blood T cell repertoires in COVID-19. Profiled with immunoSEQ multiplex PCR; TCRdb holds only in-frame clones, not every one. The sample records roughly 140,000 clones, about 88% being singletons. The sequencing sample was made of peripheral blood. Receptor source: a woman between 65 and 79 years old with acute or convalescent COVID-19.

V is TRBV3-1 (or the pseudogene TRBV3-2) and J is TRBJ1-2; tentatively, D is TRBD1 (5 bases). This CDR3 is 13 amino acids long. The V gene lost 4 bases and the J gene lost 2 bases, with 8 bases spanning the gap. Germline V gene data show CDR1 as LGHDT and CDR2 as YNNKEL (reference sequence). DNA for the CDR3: TGTGCCAGCAGCCCCGCAGGGAACTATGGCTACACCTTC. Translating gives CASSPAGNYGYTF.

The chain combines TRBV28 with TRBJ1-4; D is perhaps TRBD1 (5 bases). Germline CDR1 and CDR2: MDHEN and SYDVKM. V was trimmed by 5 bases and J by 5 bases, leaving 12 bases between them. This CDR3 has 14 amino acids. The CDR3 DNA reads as TGTGCCAGCAGTCAGAGACAGAACAATGAAAAACTGTTTTTT. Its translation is CASSQRQNNEKLFF.

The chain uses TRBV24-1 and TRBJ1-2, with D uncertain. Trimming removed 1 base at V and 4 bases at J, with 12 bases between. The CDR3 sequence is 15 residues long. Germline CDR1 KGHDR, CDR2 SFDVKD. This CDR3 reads CATSDFGVPSYGYTF. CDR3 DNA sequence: TGTGCCACCAGTGATTTCGGGGTTCCTAGCTATGGCTACACCTTC.

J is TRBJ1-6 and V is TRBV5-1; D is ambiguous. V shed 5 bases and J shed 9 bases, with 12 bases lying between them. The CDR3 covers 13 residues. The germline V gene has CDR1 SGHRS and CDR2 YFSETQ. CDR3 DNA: TGCGCCAGCAGGGCCACCCTGCTTTCACCCCTCCACTTT. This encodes CASRATLLSPLHF.

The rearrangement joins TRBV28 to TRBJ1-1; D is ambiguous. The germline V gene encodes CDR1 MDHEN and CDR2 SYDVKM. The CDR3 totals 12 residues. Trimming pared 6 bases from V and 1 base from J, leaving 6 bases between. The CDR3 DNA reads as TGTGCCAGCAGGTACACGAACACTGAAGCTTTCTTT. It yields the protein CASRYTNTEAFF.

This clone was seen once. The chain's CDR3 is CASSRPDRVDTQYF. CDR3 nucleotide sequence: TGCGCCAGCAGCCGTCCCGACAGGGTAGATACGCAGTATTTT. V usage is TRBV5-1 and J usage is TRBJ2-3; 7 positions match TRBD1. V dropped 4 bases and J dropped 5; count of bases not matched to a gene: 7. This CDR3 has 14 residues. Germline V lookup: CDR1 SGHRS, CDR2 YFSETQ.

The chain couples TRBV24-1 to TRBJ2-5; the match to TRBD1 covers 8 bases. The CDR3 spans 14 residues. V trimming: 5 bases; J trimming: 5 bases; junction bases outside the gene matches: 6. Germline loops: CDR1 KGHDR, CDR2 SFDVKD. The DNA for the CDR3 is TGTGCCACCAGTGGGACAGGGAGGCGGGAGACCCAGTACTTC. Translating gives CATSGTGRRETQYF.

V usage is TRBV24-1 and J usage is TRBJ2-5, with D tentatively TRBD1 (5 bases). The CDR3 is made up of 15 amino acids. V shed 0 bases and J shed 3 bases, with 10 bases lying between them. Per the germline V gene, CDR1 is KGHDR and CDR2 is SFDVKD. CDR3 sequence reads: CATSDLKKGEETQYF. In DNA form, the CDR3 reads TGTGCCACCAGTGATTTGAAGAAAGGGGAAGAGACCCAGTACTTC.

The CDR3 coding sequence is TGTGCCAGCAGCCTACCGGGACAGCTTCCCAACAATGAGCAGTTCTTC. It encodes CASSLPGQLPNNEQFF. The V and J genes are TRBV3-1 (or the pseudogene TRBV3-2) and TRBJ2-1; 7 positions agree with TRBD1. The CDR3 length is 16 residues. The V gene's germline CDR1 is LGHDT and CDR2 YNNKEL (reference sequence). With 4 bases clipped from V and 5 bases from J, the junction kept 11 bases outside the gene matches.

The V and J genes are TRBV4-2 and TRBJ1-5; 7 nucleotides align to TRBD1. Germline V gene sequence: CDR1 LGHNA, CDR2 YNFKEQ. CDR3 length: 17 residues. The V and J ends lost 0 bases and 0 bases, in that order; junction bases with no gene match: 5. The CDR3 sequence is CASSQDRDSYSNQPQHF. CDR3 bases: TGTGCCAGCAGCCAAGATCGGGACAGTTATAGCAATCAGCCCCAGCATTTT.

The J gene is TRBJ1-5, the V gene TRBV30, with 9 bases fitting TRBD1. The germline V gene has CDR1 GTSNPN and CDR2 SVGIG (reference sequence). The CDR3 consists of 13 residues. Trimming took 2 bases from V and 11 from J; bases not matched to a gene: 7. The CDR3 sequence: CAWSLTGGGSQHF. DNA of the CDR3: TGTGCCTGGAGTCTGACAGGGGGTGGGTCCCAGCATTTT.

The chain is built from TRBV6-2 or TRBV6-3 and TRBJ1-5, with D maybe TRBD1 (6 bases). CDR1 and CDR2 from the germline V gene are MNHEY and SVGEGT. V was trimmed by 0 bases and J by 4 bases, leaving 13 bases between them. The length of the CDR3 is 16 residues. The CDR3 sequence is CASSYSRGGTNQPQHF. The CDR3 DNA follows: TGTGCCAGCAGTTACTCGAGAGGGGGTACAAATCAGCCCCAGCATTTT.

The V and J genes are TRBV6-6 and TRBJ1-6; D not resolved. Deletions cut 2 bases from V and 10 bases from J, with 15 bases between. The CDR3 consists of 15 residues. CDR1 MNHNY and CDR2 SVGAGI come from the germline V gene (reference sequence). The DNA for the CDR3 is TGTGCCAGCAGTTACCTCGCGGAGGGCAGCTCACCCCTCCACTTT. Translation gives CASSYLAEGSSPLHF.

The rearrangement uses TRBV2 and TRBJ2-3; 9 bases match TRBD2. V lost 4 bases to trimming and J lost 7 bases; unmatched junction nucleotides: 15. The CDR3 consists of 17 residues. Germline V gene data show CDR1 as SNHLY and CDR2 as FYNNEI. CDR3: CASSVLRTSVDMHTQYF. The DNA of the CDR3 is TGTGCCAGCAGTGTTCTCCGGACTAGCGTCGACATGCATACGCAGTATTTT.

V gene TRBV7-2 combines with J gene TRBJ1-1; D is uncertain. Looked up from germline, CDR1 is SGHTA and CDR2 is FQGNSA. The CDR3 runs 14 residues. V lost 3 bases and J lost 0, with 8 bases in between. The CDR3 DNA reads TGTGCCAGCAGCTTCCCCGGGTTGAACACTGAAGCTTTCTTT. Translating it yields CASSFPGLNTEAFF.

The CDR3 is CASSNQRGNSPLHF. The CDR3 region has the DNA TGTGCCAGCTCAAACCAAAGAGGTAATTCACCCCTCCACTTT. The rearrangement joins TRBV18 to TRBJ1-6; no definite D call. Trimming pared 5 bases from V and 6 bases from J, leaving 11 bases between. The germline V gene encodes CDR1 KGHSH and CDR2 LQKENI. The CDR3 has 14 residues.

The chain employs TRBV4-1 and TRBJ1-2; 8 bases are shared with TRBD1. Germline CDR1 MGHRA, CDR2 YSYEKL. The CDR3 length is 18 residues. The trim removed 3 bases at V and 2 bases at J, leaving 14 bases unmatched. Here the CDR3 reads CASSQDPDRGGSNYGYTF. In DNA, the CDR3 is TGCGCCAGCAGCCAGGACCCCGACAGGGGAGGATCAAACTATGGCTACACCTTC.

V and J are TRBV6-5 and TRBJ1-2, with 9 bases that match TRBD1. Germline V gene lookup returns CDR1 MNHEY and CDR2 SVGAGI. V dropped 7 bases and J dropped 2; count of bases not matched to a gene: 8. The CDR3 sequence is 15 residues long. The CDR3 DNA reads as TGTGCCAGCAACCCACAGGGGGCAGGAAACTATGGCTACACCTTC. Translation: CASNPQGAGNYGYTF.

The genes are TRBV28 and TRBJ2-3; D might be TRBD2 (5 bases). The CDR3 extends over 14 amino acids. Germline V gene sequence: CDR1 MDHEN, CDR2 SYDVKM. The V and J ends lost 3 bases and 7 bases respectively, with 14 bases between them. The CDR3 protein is CASSLPLRENTQYF. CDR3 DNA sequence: TGTGCCAGCAGTTTGCCTCTGAGGGAAAATACGCAGTATTTT.

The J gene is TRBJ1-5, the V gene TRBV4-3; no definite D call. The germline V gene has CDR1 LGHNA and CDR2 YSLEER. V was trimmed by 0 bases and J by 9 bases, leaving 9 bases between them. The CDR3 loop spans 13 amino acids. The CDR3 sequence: CASSQDTERPQHF. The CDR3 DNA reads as TGCGCCAGCAGCCAAGACACAGAACGGCCCCAGCATTTT.

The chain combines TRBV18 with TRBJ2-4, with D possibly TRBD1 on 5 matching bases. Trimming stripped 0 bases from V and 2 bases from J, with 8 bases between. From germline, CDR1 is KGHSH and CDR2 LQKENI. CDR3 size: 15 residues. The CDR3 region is CASSPPAGPKNIQYF. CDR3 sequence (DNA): TGTGCCAGCTCACCACCGGCAGGGCCCAAAAACATTCAGTACTTC.

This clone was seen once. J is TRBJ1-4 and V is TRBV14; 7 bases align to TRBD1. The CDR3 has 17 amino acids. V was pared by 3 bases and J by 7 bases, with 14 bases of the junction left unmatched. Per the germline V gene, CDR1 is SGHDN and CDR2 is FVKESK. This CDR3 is CASSHAGRGYFGEKLFF. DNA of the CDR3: TGTGCCAGCAGCCATGCAGGCAGGGGGTATTTCGGTGAAAAACTGTTTTTT.

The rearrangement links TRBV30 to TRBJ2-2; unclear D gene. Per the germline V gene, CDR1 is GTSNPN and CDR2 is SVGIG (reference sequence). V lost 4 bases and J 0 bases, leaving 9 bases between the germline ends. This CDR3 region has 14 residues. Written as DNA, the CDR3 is TGTGCCTGGAATGCCAACACGAACACCGGGGAGCTGTTTTTT. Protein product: CAWNANTNTGELFF. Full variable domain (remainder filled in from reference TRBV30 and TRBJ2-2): SQTIHQWPATLVQPVGSPLSLECTVEGTSNPNLYWYRQAAGRGLQLLFYSVGIGQISSEVPQNLSASRPQDRQFILSSKKLLLSDSGFYLCAWNANTNTGELFFGEGSRLTVL.

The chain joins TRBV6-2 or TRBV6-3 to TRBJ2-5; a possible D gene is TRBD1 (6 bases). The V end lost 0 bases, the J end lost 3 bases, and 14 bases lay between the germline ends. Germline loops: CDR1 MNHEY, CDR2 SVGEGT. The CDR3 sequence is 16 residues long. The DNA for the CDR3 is TGTGCCAGCAGTTACTCGACAGGTCCAGGGGAAGAGACCCAGTACTTC. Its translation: CASSYSTGPGEETQYF.

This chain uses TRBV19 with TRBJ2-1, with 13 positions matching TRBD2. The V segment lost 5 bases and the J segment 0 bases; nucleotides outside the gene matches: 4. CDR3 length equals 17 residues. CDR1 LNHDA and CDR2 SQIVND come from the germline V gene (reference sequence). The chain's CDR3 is CASSPGTSGTSYNEQFF. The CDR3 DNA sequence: TGTGCCAGTAGTCCCGGGACTAGCGGGACCTCCTACAATGAGCAGTTCTTC.

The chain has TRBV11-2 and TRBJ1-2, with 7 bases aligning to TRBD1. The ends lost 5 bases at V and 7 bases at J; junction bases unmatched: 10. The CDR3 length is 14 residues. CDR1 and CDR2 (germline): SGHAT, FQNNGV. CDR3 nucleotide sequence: TGTGCCAGCAGCCTTAACAGGGGTAACGGTGGCTACACCTTC. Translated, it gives CASSLNRGNGGYTF.